This T cell receptor (beta chain) was recovered during a study of T cells in Graves' hyperthyroidism and ophthalmopathy. Regarding the study as a whole: Most thyroid clonotypes expanded above 0.001 appeared in blood too. For ophthalmopathy, model prediction preceded onset by a median approximately 6 months.

TCR beta CDR3 regions were amplified from RNA transcripts. HTBI primers were used for first-round RT-PCR of the TCR CDR3. TCRdb itself ran the multiplex PCR reads through MiXCR, one entry per CDR3 protein. The sample shows about 380,000 distinct CDR3 sequences, approximately 17% of them seen only once. Those patients with uncontrolled infection, other autoimmune disease, pregnancy or lactation were excluded. Details on this clonotype: Its antigen remains unknown.

From germline, CDR1 is MDHEN and CDR2 SYDVKM. The CDR3 length is 13 residues. V was clipped by 5 bases and J by 8 bases, with 12 bases between them. This receptor was obtained from a man between 18 and 29 years old with Graves' ophthalmopathy. The sample taken for sequencing was blood. The rearrangement uses TRBV28 and TRBJ2-2; a possible D gene is TRBD2 (6 bases). The CDR3 protein is CASSRLDVGELFF. CDR3 DNA sequence: TGTGCCAGCAGTCGACTAGATGTGGGGGAGCTGTTTTTT.